This T cell receptor beta chain was sequenced during a study of cytomegalovirus exposure and HLA in healthy donors. CDR3 size: 12 residues. From germline, CDR1 is SGHRS and CDR2 YFSETQ. The ends lost 7 bases at V and 3 bases at J; junction bases unmatched: 3. Study results and caveats: Associated with HLA alleles at 0.05 false discovery rate in a later analysis were approximately 17,000 TCR beta sequences. Later work showed greater clonal expansion in HLA-associated TCR beta chains than in equally common others. Accurate prediction of most subjects' HLA-A and HLA-B alleles from TCR beta sequences was reported. The study assumed roughly uniform donor sequencing depth for presence/absence analyses.

This PCR relied on a set of 60 Vbeta primers and 13 Jbeta primers. Generated by immunoSEQ multiplex PCR, the TCRdb table keeps only in-frame clones and is missing some. The repertoire consists of around 110,000 clones, with roughly four fifths occurring once and the leading ten covering 1.6%. Points on this clone: What it recognizes is unknown.

The sequenced sample consisted of PBMCs. The sequence derives from a man in his forties or fifties in good health and CMV-seronegative. The chain joins TRBV5-1 to TRBJ2-7; 8 bases align to TRBD1. The CDR3 here is CASGQGLYEQYF. The CDR3 nucleotides read TGCGCCAGCGGACAGGGTCTCTACGAGCAGTACTTC. Full variable domain (rest looked up from reference TRBV5-1 and TRBJ2-7): KAGVTQTPRYLIKTRGQQVTLSCSPISGHRSVSWYQQTPGQGLQFLFEYFSETQRNKGNFPGRFSGRQFSNSRSEMNVSTLELGDSALYLCASGQGLYEQYFGPGTRLTVT.